This is a list of T cell receptor beta chains from one sample in a study of T-cell reconstitution after alpha-beta-depleted transplantation in children. TCRdb passed the PCR reads through MiXCR, listing each CDR3 protein once. The sample yields over 200,000 distinct CDR3 sequences, under 13% seen once. The sample here was PBMCs, taken before TCRalphabeta/CD19-depleted stem cell transplant. These receptor sequences come from a child under two years old with acute myeloid leukemia, due to receive a stem cell transplant. Each CDR3 is given with its conserved first and last residue. Clone size is shown for a subset of rows, as once, few, many or a class of expanded clone.

CDR3,V,size
CASSLARGDDGYTF,TRBV7-9,many
CASRVADSSSYEQYF,TRBV6-2/TRBV6-3,many
CSAPRASGELFF,TRBV20-1,many
CASSQKRDRRETQYF,TRBV3-1,many
CASSTSGGAKNIQYF,TRBV6-1,many
CASSLRTSGSGEQYF,TRBV5-1,many
CASSHGTTSLGYNEQFF,TRBV5-8,many
CASSSSLAAYNEQFF,TRBV7-3,many
CASTFGVARETQYF,TRBV7-8,many
CASSSGGWGEKLFF,TRBV28,many
CASSAVSYNEQFF,TRBV19,NA
CASSLSDRNTEAFF,TRBV5-5,many